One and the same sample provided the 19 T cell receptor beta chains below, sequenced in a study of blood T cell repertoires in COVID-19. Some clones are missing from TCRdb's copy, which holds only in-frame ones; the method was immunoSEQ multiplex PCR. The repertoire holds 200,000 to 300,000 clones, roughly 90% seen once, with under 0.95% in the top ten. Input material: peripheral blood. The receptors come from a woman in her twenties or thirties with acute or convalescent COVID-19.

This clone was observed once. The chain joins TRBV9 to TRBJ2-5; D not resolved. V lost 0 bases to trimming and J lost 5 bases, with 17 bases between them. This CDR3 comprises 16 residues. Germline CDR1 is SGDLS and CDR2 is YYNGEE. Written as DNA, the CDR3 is TGTGCCAGCAGCGTAGACCCCGACGGGTCGCGGGAGACCCAGTACTTC. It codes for CASSVDPDGSRETQYF.

CDR3 amino acids: CASSPGRTIGYEQYF. DNA of the CDR3: TGTGCCAGCAGCCCGGGACGGACTATCGGTTACGAGCAGTACTTC. This chain joins TRBV13 and TRBJ2-7; TRBD2 is a possible D gene (6 bases). The V gene's germline CDR1 is PRHDT and CDR2 FYEKMQ (reference sequence). V lost 5 bases, J lost 4 bases, and 18 bases lay in between. The CDR3 is made up of 15 amino acids. Together with reference TRBV13 and TRBJ2-7, the CDR3 gives the full variable domain: AAGVIQSPRHLIKEKRETATLKCYPIPRHDTVYWYQQGPGQDPQFLISFYEKMQSDKGSIPDRFSAQQFSDYHSELNMSSLELGDSALYFCASSPGRTIGYEQYFGPGTRLTVT.

The CDR3 here is CATSAADYSYNEQFF. Here the CDR3 DNA reads TGTGCCACCAGTGCCGCGGACTACTCTTACAATGAGCAGTTCTTC. The V gene is TRBV24-1, the J gene TRBJ2-1; maybe TRBD2 (6 bases). V was shortened by 5 bases and J by 4 bases, with 14 bases between the two germline ends. Per germline, CDR1 KGHDR and CDR2 SFDVKD. The length of the CDR3 is 15 residues.

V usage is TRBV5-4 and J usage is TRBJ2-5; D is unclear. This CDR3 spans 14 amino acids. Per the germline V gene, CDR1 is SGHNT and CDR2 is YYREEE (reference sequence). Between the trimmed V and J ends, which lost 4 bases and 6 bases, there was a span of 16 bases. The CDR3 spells CASSQPTGLKTQYF. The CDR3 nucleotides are TGTGCCAGCAGCCAACCGACTGGGTTGAAGACCCAGTACTTC.

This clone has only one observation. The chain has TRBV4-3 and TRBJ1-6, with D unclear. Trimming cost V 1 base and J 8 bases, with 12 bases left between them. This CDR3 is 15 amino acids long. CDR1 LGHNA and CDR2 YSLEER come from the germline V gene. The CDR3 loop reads CASSQVAETYSPLHF. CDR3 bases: TGCGCCAGCAGCCAAGTCGCAGAAACCTATTCACCCCTCCACTTT.

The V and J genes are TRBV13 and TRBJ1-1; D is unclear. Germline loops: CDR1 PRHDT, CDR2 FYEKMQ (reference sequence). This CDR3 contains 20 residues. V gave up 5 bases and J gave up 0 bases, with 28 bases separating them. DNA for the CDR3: TGTGCCAGCAGCCGAGCATTGGGGAGTGGGTACAATCCGATGAACACTGAAGCTTTCTTT. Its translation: CASSRALGSGYNPMNTEAFF.

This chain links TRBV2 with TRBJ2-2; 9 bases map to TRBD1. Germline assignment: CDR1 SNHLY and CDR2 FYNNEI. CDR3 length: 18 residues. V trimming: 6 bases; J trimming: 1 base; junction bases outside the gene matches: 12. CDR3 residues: CASRATTGGPLNTGELFF. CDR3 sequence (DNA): TGTGCCAGCAGAGCTACGACAGGGGGGCCCCTGAACACCGGGGAGCTGTTTTTT.

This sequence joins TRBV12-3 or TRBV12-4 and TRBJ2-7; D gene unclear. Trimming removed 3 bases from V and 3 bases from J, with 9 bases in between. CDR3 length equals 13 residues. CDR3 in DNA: TGTGCCAGCAGTTTCAGAGGATACTACGAGCAGTACTTC. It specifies CASSFRGYYEQYF.

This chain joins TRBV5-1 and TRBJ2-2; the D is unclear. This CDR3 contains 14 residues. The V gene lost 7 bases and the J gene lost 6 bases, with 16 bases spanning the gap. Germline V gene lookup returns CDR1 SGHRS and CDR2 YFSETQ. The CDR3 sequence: CASCSQVESGELFF. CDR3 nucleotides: TGCGCCAGCTGCTCGCAGGTGGAATCCGGGGAGCTGTTTTTT.

The DNA of the CDR3 is TGTGCCATCAGTTTTCTAGGGACAGGGATGAACACCGGGGAGCTGTTTTTT. Protein product: CAISFLGTGMNTGELFF. The chain joins TRBV10-3 to TRBJ2-2, with 9 bases that match TRBD1. V lost 5 bases and J lost 1; bases outside the gene matches: 8. The CDR3 is 17 residues long. The germline V gene has CDR1 ENHRY and CDR2 SYGVKD.

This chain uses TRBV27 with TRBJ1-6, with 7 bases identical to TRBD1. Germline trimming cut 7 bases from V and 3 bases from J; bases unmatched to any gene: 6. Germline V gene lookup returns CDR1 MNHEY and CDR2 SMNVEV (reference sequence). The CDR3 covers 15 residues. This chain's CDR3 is CASTTTGIYNSPLHF. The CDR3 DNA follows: TGTGCCAGCACTACGACAGGGATCTATAATTCACCCCTCCACTTT.

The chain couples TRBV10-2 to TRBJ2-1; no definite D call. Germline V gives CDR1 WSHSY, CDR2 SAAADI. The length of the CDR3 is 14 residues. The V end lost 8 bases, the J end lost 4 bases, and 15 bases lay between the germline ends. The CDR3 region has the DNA TGCGCCAGCCTATTTAGCCGAGTTTACAATGAGCAGTTCTTC. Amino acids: CASLFSRVYNEQFF.

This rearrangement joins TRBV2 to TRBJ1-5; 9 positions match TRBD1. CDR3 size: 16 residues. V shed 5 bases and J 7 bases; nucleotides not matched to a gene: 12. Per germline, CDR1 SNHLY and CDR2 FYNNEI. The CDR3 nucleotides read TGTGCCAGCAGTTATAGCTCGGGACAGGGTGCCCAGCCCCAGCATTTT. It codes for CASSYSSGQGAQPQHF.

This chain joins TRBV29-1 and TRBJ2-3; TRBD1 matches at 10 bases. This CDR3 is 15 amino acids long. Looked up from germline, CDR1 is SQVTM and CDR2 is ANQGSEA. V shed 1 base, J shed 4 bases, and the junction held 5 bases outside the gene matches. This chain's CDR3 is CSVEARTGGADTQYF. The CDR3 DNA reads TGCAGCGTTGAAGCTAGGACAGGGGGAGCAGATACGCAGTATTTT.

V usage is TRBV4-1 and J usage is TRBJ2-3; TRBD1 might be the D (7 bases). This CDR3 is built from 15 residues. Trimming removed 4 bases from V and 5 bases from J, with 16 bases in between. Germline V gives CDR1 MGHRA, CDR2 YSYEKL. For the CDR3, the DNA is TGCGCCAGCAGCCCAAGCGCCCAGGGGGGAGATACGCAGTATTTT. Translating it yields CASSPSAQGGDTQYF.

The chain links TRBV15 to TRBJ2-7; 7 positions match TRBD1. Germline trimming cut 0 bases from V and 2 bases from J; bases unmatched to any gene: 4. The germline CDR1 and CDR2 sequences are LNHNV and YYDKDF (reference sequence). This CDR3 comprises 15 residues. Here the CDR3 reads CATSREQGLTYEQYF. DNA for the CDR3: TGTGCCACCAGCAGAGAACAGGGGTTAACCTACGAGCAGTACTTC.

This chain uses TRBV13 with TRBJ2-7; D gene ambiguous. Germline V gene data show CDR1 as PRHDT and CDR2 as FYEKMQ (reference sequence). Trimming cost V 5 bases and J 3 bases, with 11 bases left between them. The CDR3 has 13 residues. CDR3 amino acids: CASSPPFSYEQYF. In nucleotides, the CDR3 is TGTGCCAGCAGCCCCCCTTTTAGCTACGAGCAGTACTTC. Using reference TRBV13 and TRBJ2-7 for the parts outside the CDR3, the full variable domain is AAGVIQSPRHLIKEKRETATLKCYPIPRHDTVYWYQQGPGQDPQFLISFYEKMQSDKGSIPDRFSAQQFSDYHSELNMSSLELGDSALYFCASSPPFSYEQYFGPGTRLTVT.

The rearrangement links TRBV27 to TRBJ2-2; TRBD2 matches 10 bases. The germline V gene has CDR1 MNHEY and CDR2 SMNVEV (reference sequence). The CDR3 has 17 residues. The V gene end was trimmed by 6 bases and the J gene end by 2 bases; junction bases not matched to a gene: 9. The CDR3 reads CASRTRLAGTNTGELFF. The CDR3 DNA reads TGTGCCAGCAGGACCAGACTAGCGGGTACAAACACCGGGGAGCTGTTTTTT.

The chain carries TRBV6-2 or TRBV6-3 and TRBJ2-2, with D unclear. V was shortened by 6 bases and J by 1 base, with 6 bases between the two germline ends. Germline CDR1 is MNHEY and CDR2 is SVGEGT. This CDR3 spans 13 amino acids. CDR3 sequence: CASSEVNTGELFF. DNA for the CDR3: TGTGCCAGCAGCGAGGTGAACACCGGGGAGCTGTTTTTT.